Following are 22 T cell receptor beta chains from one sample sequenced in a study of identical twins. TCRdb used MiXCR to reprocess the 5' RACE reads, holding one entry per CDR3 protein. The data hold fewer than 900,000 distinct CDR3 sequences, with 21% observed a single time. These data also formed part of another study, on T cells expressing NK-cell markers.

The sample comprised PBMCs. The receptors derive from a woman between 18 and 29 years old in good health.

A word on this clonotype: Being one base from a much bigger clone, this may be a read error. The CDR3 coding sequence is TGTGCCATCTGTGAGTCCGGTCTCAGCGGGAGGGCCAACTACGAGCAGTACTTC. Translation gives CAICESGLSGRANYEQYF. This chain uses TRBV10-3 with TRBJ2-7; 10 bases are shared with TRBD2. The CDR3 runs 18 residues. Per germline, CDR1 ENHRY and CDR2 SYGVKD.

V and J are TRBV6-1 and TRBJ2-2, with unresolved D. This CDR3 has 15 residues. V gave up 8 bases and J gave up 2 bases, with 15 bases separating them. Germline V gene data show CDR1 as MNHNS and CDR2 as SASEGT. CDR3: CASSGPITNTGELFF. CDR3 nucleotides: TGTGCCAGCTCCGGACCCATTACTAACACCGGGGAGCTGTTTTTT.

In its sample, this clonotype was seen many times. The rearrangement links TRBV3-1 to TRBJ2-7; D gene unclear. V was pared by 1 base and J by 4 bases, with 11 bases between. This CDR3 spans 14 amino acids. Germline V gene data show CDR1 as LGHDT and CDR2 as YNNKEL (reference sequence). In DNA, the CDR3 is TGTGCCAGCAGCCAAGTTCCAGGAGCATACGAGCAGTACTTC. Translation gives CASSQVPGAYEQYF.

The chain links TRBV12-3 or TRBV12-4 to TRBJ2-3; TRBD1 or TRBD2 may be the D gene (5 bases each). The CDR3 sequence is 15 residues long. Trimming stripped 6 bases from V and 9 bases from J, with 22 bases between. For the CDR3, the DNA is TGTGCCAGCAGCCCGATAGGGGCGGGTGCACGGACGCAGTATTTT. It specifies CASSPIGAGARTQYF.

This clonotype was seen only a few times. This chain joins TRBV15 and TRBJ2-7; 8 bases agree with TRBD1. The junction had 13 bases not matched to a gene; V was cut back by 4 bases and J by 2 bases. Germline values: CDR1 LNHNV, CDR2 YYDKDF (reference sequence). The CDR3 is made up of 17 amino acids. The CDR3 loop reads CATSTYNRDRPPYEQYF. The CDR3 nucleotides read TGTGCCACCAGCACGTATAACCGGGACAGGCCACCCTACGAGCAGTACTTC.

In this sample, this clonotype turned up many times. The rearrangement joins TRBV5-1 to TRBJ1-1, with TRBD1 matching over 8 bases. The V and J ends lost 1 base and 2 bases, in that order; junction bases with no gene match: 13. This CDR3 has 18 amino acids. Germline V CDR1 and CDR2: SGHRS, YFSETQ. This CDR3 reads CASSLSRLGTGPNTEAFF. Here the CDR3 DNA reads TGCGCCAGCAGCTTGTCACGGCTTGGGACAGGACCAAACACTGAAGCTTTCTTT.

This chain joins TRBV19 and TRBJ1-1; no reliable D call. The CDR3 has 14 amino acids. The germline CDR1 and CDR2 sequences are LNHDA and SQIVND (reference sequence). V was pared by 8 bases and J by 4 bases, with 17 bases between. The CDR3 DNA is TGTGCCAGTTCCCGCGATACCATGGGCACTGAAGCTTTCTTT. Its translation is CASSRDTMGTEAFF. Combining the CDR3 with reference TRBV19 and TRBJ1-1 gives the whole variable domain DGGITQSPKYLFRKEGQNVTLSCEQNLNHDAMYWYRQDPGQGLRLIYYSQIVNDFQKGDIAEGYSVSREKKESFPLTVTSAQKNPTAFYLCASSRDTMGTEAFFGQGTRLTVV.

The CDR3 DNA reads as TGTGCCAGCAGGAAAGGACTAGCGGGAGTAGATACGCAGTATTTT. As protein: CASRKGLAGVDTQYF. This sequence joins TRBV12-3 or TRBV12-4 and TRBJ2-3, with TRBD2 identical over 13 bases. Trimming removed 6 bases from V and 5 bases from J; junction bases left unmatched: 5. This CDR3 is 15 amino acids long.

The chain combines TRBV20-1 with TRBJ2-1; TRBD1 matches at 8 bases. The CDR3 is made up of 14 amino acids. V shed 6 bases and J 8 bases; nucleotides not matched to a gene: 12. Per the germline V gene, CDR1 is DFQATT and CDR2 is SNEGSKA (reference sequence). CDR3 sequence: CSAHSQGAGDEQFF. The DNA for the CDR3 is TGCAGTGCCCACTCTCAGGGGGCAGGTGATGAGCAGTTCTTC.

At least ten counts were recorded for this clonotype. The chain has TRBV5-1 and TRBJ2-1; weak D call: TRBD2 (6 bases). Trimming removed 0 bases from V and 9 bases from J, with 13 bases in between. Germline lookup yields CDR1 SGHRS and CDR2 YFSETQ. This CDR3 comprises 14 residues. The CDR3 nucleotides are TGCGCCAGCAGCTTGGTGGGGGGAGAAGTTGAGCAGTTCTTC. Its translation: CASSLVGGEVEQFF.

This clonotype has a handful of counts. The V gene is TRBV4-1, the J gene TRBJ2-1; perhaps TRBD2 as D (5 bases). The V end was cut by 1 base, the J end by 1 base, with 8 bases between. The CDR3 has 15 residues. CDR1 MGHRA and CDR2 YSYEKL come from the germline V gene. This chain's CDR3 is CASSQVEESYNEQFF. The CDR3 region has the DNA TGCGCCAGCAGCCAAGTGGAGGAATCCTACAATGAGCAGTTCTTC.

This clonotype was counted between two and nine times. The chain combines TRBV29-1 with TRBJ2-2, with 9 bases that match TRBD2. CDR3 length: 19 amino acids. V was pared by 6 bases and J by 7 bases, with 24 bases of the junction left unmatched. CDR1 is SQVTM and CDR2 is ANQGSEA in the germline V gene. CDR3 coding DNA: TGCAGCGTCACCCGGGTAGCGGGAGTTGGTTCAGGTCCGGGCGGGGAGCTGTTTTTT. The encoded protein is CSVTRVAGVGSGPGGELFF.

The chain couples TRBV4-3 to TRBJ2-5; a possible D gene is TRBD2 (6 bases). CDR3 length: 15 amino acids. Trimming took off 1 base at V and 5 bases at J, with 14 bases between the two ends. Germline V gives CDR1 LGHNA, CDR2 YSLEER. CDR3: CASSQVNSGGETQYF. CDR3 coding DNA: TGCGCCAGCAGCCAAGTTAATAGCGGTGGGGAGACCCAGTACTTC.

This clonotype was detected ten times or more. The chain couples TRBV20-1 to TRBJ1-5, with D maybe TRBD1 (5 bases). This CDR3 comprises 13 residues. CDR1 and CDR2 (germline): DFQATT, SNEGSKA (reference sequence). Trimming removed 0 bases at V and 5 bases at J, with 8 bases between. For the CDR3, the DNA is TGCAGTGCTAGAGAAGTGGGGGATCAGCCCCAGCATTTT. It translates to CSAREVGDQPQHF.

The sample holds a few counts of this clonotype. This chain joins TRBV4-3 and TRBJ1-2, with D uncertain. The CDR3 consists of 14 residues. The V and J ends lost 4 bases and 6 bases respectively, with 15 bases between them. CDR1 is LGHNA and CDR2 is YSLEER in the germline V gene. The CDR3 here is CASSRTGSRDGYTF. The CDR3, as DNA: TGCGCCAGCAGCCGAACCGGGTCTAGGGATGGCTACACCTTC.

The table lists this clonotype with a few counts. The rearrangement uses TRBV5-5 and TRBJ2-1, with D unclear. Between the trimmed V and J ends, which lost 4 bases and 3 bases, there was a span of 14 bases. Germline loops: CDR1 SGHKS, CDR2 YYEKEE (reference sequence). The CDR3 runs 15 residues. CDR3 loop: CASSPRQAGYNEQFF. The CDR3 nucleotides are TGTGCCAGCAGCCCTCGACAAGCCGGCTACAATGAGCAGTTCTTC.

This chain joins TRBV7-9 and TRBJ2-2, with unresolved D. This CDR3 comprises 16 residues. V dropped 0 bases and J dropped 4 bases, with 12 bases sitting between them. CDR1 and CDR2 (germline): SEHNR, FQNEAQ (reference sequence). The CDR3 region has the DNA TGTGCCAGCAGCTTAGCTCCCCGTACTATCACCGGGGAGCTGTTTTTT. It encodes CASSLAPRTITGELFF. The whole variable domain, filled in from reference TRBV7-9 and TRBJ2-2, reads DTGVSQNPRHKITKRGQNVTFRCDPISEHNRLYWYRQTLGQGPEFLTYFQNEAQLEKSRLLSDRFSAERPKGSFSTLEIQRTEQGDSAMYLCASSLAPRTITGELFFGEGSRLTVL.

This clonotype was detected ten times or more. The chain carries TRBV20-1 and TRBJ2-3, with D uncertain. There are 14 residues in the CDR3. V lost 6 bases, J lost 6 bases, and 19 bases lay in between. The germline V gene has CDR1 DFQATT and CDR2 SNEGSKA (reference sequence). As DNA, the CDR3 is TGCAGTGCCGCTGGCCGTTGGGCCCTTGATACGCAGTATTTT. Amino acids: CSAAGRWALDTQYF.

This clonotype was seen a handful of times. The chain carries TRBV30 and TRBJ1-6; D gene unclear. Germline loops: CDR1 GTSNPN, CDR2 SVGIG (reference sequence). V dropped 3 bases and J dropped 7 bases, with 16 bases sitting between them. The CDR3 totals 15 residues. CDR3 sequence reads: CAWSDTFYVNSPLHF. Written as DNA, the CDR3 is TGTGCCTGGAGCGATACCTTCTATGTGAATTCACCCCTCCACTTT.

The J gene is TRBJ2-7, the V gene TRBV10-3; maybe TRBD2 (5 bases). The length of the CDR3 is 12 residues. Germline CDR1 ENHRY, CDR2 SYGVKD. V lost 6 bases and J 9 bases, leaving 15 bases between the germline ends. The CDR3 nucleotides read TGTGCCATCAGGTCGATGGAGGCAGTGCAGTACTTC. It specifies CAIRSMEAVQYF.

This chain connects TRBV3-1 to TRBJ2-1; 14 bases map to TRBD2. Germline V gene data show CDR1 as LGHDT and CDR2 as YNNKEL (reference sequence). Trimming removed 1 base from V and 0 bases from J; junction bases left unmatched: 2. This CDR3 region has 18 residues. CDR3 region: CASSQGTSGRSSYNEQFF. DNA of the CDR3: TGTGCCAGCAGCCAAGGGACTAGCGGGAGGAGCTCCTACAATGAGCAGTTCTTC.

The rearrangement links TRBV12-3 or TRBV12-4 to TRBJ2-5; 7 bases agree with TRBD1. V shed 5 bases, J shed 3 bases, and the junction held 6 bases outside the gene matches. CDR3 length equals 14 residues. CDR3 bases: TGTGCCAGCAGTCGGGACAGCTTCAAAGAGACCCAGTACTTC. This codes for CASSRDSFKETQYF.